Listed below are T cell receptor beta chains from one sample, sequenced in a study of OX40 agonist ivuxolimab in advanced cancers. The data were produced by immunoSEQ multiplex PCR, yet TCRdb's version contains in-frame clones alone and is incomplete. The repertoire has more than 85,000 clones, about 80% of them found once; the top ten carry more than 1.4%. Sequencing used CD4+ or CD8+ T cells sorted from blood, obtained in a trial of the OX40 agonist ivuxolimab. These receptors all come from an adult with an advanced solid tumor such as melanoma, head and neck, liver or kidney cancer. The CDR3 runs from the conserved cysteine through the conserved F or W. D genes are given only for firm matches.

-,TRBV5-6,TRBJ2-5,CASRMRGSMETQYF
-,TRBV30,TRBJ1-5,CAWSFTGGPQHF
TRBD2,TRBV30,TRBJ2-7,CAWKLSGRANGKQYF
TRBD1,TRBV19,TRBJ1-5,CASSDGDRRNQPQHF
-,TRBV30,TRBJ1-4,CAWSSLPGEKLFF
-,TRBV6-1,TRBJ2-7,CASAKQGSYEQYF
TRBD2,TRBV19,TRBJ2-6,CASSSGTSGARWVANVLTF
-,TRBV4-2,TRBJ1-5,CASSQDSGGLHQPQHF
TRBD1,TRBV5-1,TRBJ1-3,CASSWTGTSIDSGNTIYF
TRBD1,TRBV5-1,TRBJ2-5,CASSWGTGGETQYF
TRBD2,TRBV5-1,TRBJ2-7,CASSLVTSGANGEQYF
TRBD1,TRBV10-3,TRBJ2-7,CAISSGQGLSYEQYF
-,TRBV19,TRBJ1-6,CASSRDVGGAYNSPLHF
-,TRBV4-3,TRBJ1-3,CASSQENAVNSGNTIYF
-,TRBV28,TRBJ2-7,CATTSTGIYEQYF
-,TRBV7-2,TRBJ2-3,CASSLRGLGGITDTQYF
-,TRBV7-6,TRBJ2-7,CASSLADEQYF
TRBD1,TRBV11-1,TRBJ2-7,CASSSPGQGVKAYEQYF
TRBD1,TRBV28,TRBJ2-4,CASSPSDDRGEWNIQYF
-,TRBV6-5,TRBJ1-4,CASSYSSLATNEKLFF
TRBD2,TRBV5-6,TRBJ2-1,CASTASRGGLVNNEQFF
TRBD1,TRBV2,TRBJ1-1,CASSEALQGGKAFF
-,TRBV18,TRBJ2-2,CASSRQATNTGELFF
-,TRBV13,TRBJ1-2,CASSTNGGYTF
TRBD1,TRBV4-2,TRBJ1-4,CASSRQGAMGEKLFF
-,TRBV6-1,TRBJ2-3,CASSPRDTQYF
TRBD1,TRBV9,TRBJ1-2,CASSATQGSYGYTF
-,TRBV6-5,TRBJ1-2,CASSGQQGLGYTF
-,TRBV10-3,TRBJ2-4,CAISRDIQAKNIQYF
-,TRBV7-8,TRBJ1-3,CASSGGRARAGNTIYF
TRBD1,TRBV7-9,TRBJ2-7,CASSLGQGLDEQYF
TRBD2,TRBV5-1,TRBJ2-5,CASSPGGPQETQYF
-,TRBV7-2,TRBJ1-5,CASSLDRFNQPQHF
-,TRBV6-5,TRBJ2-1,CAIGALKGEIKQFF
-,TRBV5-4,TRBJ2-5,CASSLRQKETQYF
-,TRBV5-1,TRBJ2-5,CASSLAQYHQETQYF
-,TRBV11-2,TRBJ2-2,CASSLGLGVNTGELFF
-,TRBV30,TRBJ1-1,CAWSDRAGYNTEAFF
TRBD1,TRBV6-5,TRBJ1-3,CASSYSSGQGKTPIYF
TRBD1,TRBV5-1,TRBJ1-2,CASSPRQGGYGYTF
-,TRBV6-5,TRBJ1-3,CASSPGHSSLNTIYF
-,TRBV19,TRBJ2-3,CASSIGHTDTQYF
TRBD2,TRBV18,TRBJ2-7,CASSPGLAGYEQYF
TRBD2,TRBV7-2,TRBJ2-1,CASSFGTSGGDNEQFF